What follows are 32 T cell receptor beta chains derived from one specimen sequenced in a study of control samples from healthy donors and cancer patients. Generated by immunoSEQ multiplex PCR, the TCRdb table keeps only in-frame clones and is missing some. This table has about 130,000 clones, roughly 90% appearing once. Sequences were obtained from blood. Source of these receptors: a man aged 50 or older in good health.

The V and J genes are TRBV28 and TRBJ1-4; a weak D match, TRBD1 (6 bases). Germline V gives CDR1 MDHEN, CDR2 SYDVKM. V lost 8 bases, J lost 7 bases, and 14 bases lay in between. The CDR3 contains 13 residues. The CDR3 loop is CASGLRDTEKLFF. DNA for the CDR3: TGTGCCAGCGGTCTCCGGGACACTGAAAAACTGTTTTTT.

This clone was seen only a few times. The chain uses TRBV19 and TRBJ2-3, with D possibly TRBD1 on 5 matching bases. The CDR3 is 13 amino acids. The V gene lost 5 bases and the J gene lost 10 bases, with 16 bases spanning the gap. Germline CDR1 is LNHDA and CDR2 is SQIVND (reference sequence). In DNA, the CDR3 is TGTGCCAGTAGTCCCAATACTAAGGGGTCGCAGTATTTT. Encoded protein: CASSPNTKGSQYF.

V and J are TRBV5-4 and TRBJ1-1; the D is unclear. The V end lost 2 bases, the J end lost 7 bases, and 12 bases lay between the germline ends. The CDR3 totals 13 residues. Germline V gene sequence: CDR1 SGHNT, CDR2 YYREEE (reference sequence). In DNA, the CDR3 is TGTGCCAGCAGCTTTGATCATGGCCGTGAAGCTTTCTTT. Its protein is CASSFDHGREAFF.

This clone was detected only once. The rearrangement uses TRBV28 and TRBJ2-3; TRBD1 matches 7 bases. J was trimmed by 7 bases and V by 6 bases; bases with no gene match: 4. Germline loops: CDR1 MDHEN, CDR2 SYDVKM. The CDR3 loop spans 12 amino acids. The CDR3 region has the DNA TGTGCCAGCAGCCAGGGACAGAATACGCAGTATTTT. Translation gives CASSQGQNTQYF.

This rearrangement joins TRBV4-2 to TRBJ1-2, with unresolved D. Trimming cost V 1 base and J 8 bases, with 14 bases left between them. This CDR3 has 14 amino acids. CDR1 is LGHNA and CDR2 is YNFKEQ in the germline V gene. The CDR3 region is CASSQGFVGGGYTF. As DNA, the CDR3 is TGTGCCAGCAGCCAAGGCTTTGTGGGTGGCGGCTACACCTTC.

In regard to this clone: An end of the junction does not agree with germline; a read error may underlie this. The gene calls are TRBV6-5 and TRBJ2-1, with D possibly TRBD2 on 5 matching bases. Germline lookup yields CDR1 MNHEY and CDR2 SVGAGI. The CDR3 sequence is 13 residues long. DNA of the CDR3: TGTGCCAGCAGTTACGACTACTACAATGAGCAGCTCTTC. It is translated as CASSYDYYNEQLF.

This sequence joins TRBV19 and TRBJ2-3; 15 bases line up with TRBD2. Germline CDR1 LNHDA, CDR2 SQIVND (reference sequence). The CDR3 loop spans 18 amino acids. J gave up 3 bases and V 5 bases, and 9 bases lay outside the gene matches. DNA of the CDR3: TGTGCCAGTAGTGGTGGGACTAGCGGGGGGTTTAGGACAGATACGCAGTATTTT. It is translated as CASSGGTSGGFRTDTQYF.

The V call is TRBV10-3, the J call TRBJ2-7; 9 bases are shared with TRBD1. The ends lost 5 bases at V and 5 bases at J; junction bases unmatched: 7. The CDR3 totals 14 residues. Per germline, CDR1 ENHRY and CDR2 SYGVKD. Written as DNA, the CDR3 is TGTGCCATCAGTACCGGGACAGGGTCCAACGAGCAGTACTTC. This gives the protein CAISTGTGSNEQYF.

This chain connects TRBV11-2 to TRBJ1-1, with 9 bases lining up with TRBD1. After removal of 4 bases from V and 3 bases from J, the junction contained 6 bases not matched to a gene. The CDR3 is 15 residues long. Germline V gene data show CDR1 as SGHAT and CDR2 as FQNNGV. CDR3 protein: CASSWGQGYYTEAFF. As DNA, the CDR3 is TGTGCCAGCAGCTGGGGACAGGGTTATTACACTGAAGCTTTCTTT.

The chain couples TRBV20-1 to TRBJ1-6; TRBD1 is a possible D gene (5 bases). V lost 5 bases and J 12 bases, leaving 11 bases between the germline ends. The germline V gene has CDR1 DFQATT and CDR2 SNEGSKA (reference sequence). CDR3 length equals 11 residues. This chain's CDR3 is CSAGGWGPLHF. The CDR3 DNA reads TGCAGTGCTGGGGGATGGGGACCCCTCCACTTT.

The V call is TRBV29-1, the J call TRBJ2-1, with D possibly TRBD1 on 5 matching bases. This CDR3 comprises 14 residues. V was clipped by 6 bases and J by 4 bases, with 16 bases between them. Germline V gives CDR1 SQVTM, CDR2 ANQGSEA. Here the CDR3 DNA reads TGCAGCGTCACAGGTCCGGGTCGGTACAATGAGCAGTTCTTC. It yields the protein CSVTGPGRYNEQFF.

The J gene is TRBJ2-7, the V gene TRBV6-2 or TRBV6-3, with 12 bases aligning to TRBD2. V shed 4 bases, J shed 0 bases, and the junction held 13 bases outside the gene matches. Germline CDR1 and CDR2: MNHEY and SVGEGT. CDR3 length: 19 amino acids. The CDR3 is CASSSTHRLAGDSSYEQYF. CDR3 DNA sequence: TGTGCCAGCAGTTCAACTCACCGACTAGCGGGGGACAGCTCCTACGAGCAGTACTTC.

This sequence joins TRBV19 and TRBJ1-1; no clear D. Trimming left V 5 bases short and J 0 bases short, with 22 bases between. Per germline, CDR1 LNHDA and CDR2 SQIVND (reference sequence). The CDR3 is 18 amino acids. CDR3 in amino acids: CASSQSGRTQKMNTEAFF. CDR3 coding DNA: TGTGCCAGTAGTCAGTCGGGTAGGACCCAAAAGATGAACACTGAAGCTTTCTTT.

The chain recombines TRBV11-3 with TRBJ2-2; 9 bases align to TRBD1. J was trimmed by 8 bases and V by 5 bases; bases with no gene match: 15. Germline assignment: CDR1 SGHNT and CDR2 YENEEA. This CDR3 region has 17 residues. The CDR3 nucleotides read TGTGCCAGCAGCGACCTGACAGGGGGGATGAGATCGGGGGAGCTGTTTTTT. It is translated as CASSDLTGGMRSGELFF.

The rearrangement uses TRBV5-6 and TRBJ1-4, with a tentative D call TRBD1 (6 bases). Germline CDR1 and CDR2: SGHDT and YYEEEE. The V gene lost 0 bases and the J gene lost 7 bases, with 13 bases spanning the gap. The CDR3 runs to 15 residues. The CDR3 DNA sequence: TGTGCCAGCAGCTTGGGGCAGGGGTATGGTGAAAAACTGTTTTTT. Its translation is CASSLGQGYGEKLFF.

CDR3 in amino acids: CASSLEGGKAGYTF. The CDR3 nucleotides are TGCGCCAGCAGCTTGGAAGGAGGGAAGGCTGGCTACACCTTC. The rearrangement uses TRBV5-1 and TRBJ1-2; D unclear. This CDR3 spans 14 amino acids. Germline values: CDR1 SGHRS, CDR2 YFSETQ. The V end lost 0 bases, the J end lost 7 bases, and 13 bases lay between the germline ends. Full variable domain (outside the CDR3, taken from reference TRBV5-1 and TRBJ1-2): KAGVTQTPRYLIKTRGQQVTLSCSPISGHRSVSWYQQTPGQGLQFLFEYFSETQRNKGNFPGRFSGRQFSNSRSEMNVSTLELGDSALYLCASSLEGGKAGYTFGSGTRLTVV.

This clone showed up just a few times. The genes are TRBV24-1 and TRBJ2-5, with D possibly TRBD2 on 8 matching bases. Trimming took 6 bases from V and 5 from J, leaving 21 bases between them. This CDR3 spans 16 amino acids. CDR1 and CDR2 from the germline V gene are KGHDR and SFDVKD. The CDR3 sequence: CATSMSGGQPGETQYF. CDR3 coding DNA: TGTGCCACCAGTATGAGCGGGGGACAGCCGGGTGAGACCCAGTACTTC.

The V and J genes are TRBV6-2 or TRBV6-3 and TRBJ1-5; 7 bases are shared with TRBD1. Germline lookup yields CDR1 MNHEY and CDR2 SVGEGT. CDR3 size: 15 residues. V shed 2 bases and J 3 bases; nucleotides not matched to a gene: 4. For the CDR3, the DNA is TGTGCCAGCAGTTACCGGGACAGACCCAATCAGCCCCAGCATTTT. Its protein is CASSYRDRPNQPQHF.

The chain recombines TRBV3-1 (or the pseudogene TRBV3-2) with TRBJ2-5, with D maybe TRBD2 (5 bases). The V end was cut by 4 bases, the J end by 11 bases, with 14 bases between. Germline V CDR1 and CDR2: LGHDT, YNNKEL (reference sequence). The CDR3 covers 12 residues. CDR3 sequence reads: CASSRFTTGQYF. CDR3 nucleotide sequence: TGTGCCAGCAGCCGATTTACTACGGGGCAGTACTTC.

The CDR3 nucleotides read TGTGCCAGCAGCCCTAGACGTAGCTCCTACGAGCAGTACTTC. It specifies CASSPRRSSYEQYF. The chain recombines TRBV11-3 with TRBJ2-7; D not resolved. The CDR3 sequence is 14 residues long. Germline CDR1 reads SGHNT; CDR2 reads YENEEA. V was trimmed by 5 bases and J by 0 bases, leaving 11 bases between them.

The genes are TRBV30 and TRBJ1-5; D gene uncertain. Trimming cost V 1 base and J 2 bases, with 0 bases left between them. Germline V gene lookup returns CDR1 GTSNPN and CDR2 SVGIG (reference sequence). The CDR3 contains 11 residues. DNA for the CDR3: TGTGCCTGGAGTGGCAATCAGCCCCAGCATTTT. This translates into CAWSGNQPQHF.

The V and J genes are TRBV7-2 and TRBJ2-5; D not certain. The V end was cut by 4 bases, the J end by 4 bases, with 13 bases between. Germline V gene data show CDR1 as SGHTA and CDR2 as FQGNSA. This CDR3 has 14 amino acids. CDR3 bases: TGTGCCAGCAGCTCAGGCAGCGTATCAGAGACCCAGTACTTC. It codes for CASSSGSVSETQYF.

The rearrangement joins TRBV5-1 to TRBJ2-5; D possibly corresponds to TRBD1 (5 bases). The CDR3 spans 14 residues. Trimming took 1 base from V and 5 from J, leaving 12 bases between them. Germline CDR1 reads SGHRS; CDR2 reads YFSETQ. The chain's CDR3 is CASSLYYGAETQYF. CDR3 coding DNA: TGCGCCAGCAGCTTGTACTATGGGGCGGAGACCCAGTACTTC.

The J gene is TRBJ2-5, the V gene TRBV5-6; tentative D call: TRBD1 (6 bases). The CDR3 runs to 15 residues. V was trimmed by 5 bases and J by 5 bases, leaving 19 bases between them. Germline assignment: CDR1 SGHDT and CDR2 YYEEEE. This chain's CDR3 is CASSRDIWSEETQYF. For the CDR3, the DNA is TGTGCCAGCAGTAGGGACATCTGGTCGGAGGAGACCCAGTACTTC.

The CDR3 nucleotides read TGTGCCAGTAGTAGGGACCGTCTTAGCAATCAGCCCCAGCATTTT. Its protein product is CASSRDRLSNQPQHF. This rearrangement joins TRBV19 to TRBJ1-5; TRBD1 is a possible D gene (5 bases). Germline V gene sequence: CDR1 LNHDA, CDR2 SQIVND (reference sequence). The CDR3 sequence is 15 residues long. Trimming stripped 4 bases from V and 0 bases from J, with 10 bases between.

The chain couples TRBV7-3 to TRBJ1-2; no reliable D call. Germline values: CDR1 SGHTA, CDR2 FQGTGA. V shed 2 bases and J shed 8 bases, with 18 bases lying between them. This CDR3 is built from 15 residues. CDR3 in DNA: TGTGCCAGCAGCTTATTCGGCGGAGACCAGCGGGGCTACACCTTC. This codes for CASSLFGGDQRGYTF.

The chain recombines TRBV5-6 with TRBJ2-2; weak D call: TRBD2 (5 bases). The CDR3 totals 16 residues. V lost 5 bases to trimming and J lost 3 bases, with 17 bases between them. CDR1 SGHDT and CDR2 YYEEEE come from the germline V gene. In DNA form, the CDR3 reads TGTGCCAGCAGTCCCCTCGGGCAGGACTACACCGGGGAGCTGTTTTTT. Translating gives CASSPLGQDYTGELFF. Based on the CDR3 plus reference TRBV5-6 and TRBJ2-2, the full variable domain is DAGVTQSPTHLIKTRGQQVTLRCSPKSGHDTVSWYQQALGQGPQFIFQYYEEEERQRGNFPDRFSGHQFPNYSSELNVNALLLGDSALYLCASSPLGQDYTGELFFGEGSRLTVL.

The chain recombines TRBV12-3 or TRBV12-4 with TRBJ1-1; D uncertain. CDR3 size: 12 residues. V lost 8 bases and J 3 bases, leaving 10 bases between the germline ends. The CDR3 region is CASLSSHTEAFF. The CDR3 region has the DNA TGTGCCAGCCTGAGCAGTCACACTGAAGCTTTCTTT.

This clone was detected once. The chain combines TRBV2 with TRBJ2-1, with TRBD2 matching 11 bases. This CDR3 spans 16 amino acids. V lost 4 bases and J lost 2; bases outside the gene matches: 4. CDR1 is SNHLY and CDR2 is FYNNEI in the germline V gene. The CDR3 bases are TGTGCCAGCAGTGCAACTAGCGGGGGCACCTACAATGAGCAGTTCTTC. Translating it yields CASSATSGGTYNEQFF.

The V and J genes are TRBV27 and TRBJ2-5; 7 bases are shared with TRBD1. CDR1 is MNHEY and CDR2 is SMNVEV in the germline V gene (reference sequence). Trimming at V came to 0 bases and at J to 5 bases, leaving 3 bases not matched to a gene. The CDR3 spans 14 residues. DNA for the CDR3: TGTGCCAGCAGTTTATCGACAGGGTATGAGACCCAGTACTTC. Translated: CASSLSTGYETQYF.

This chain joins TRBV9 and TRBJ2-5; D is possibly TRBD1 or TRBD2 (5 bases each). Germline V gives CDR1 SGDLS, CDR2 YYNGEE. The CDR3 is 14 amino acids. V shed 4 bases and J shed 5 bases, with 15 bases lying between them. The DNA of the CDR3 is TGTGCCAGCAGCCCGCACCAAGAGGGGGAGACCCAGTACTTC. Residues: CASSPHQEGETQYF.

The V and J genes are TRBV4-1 and TRBJ2-4; the match to TRBD1 covers 9 bases. The ends lost 1 base at V and 15 bases at J; junction bases unmatched: 13. Germline-derived CDR1 and CDR2 are MGHRA and YSYEKL. The CDR3 has 15 amino acids. DNA for the CDR3: TGCGCCAGCAGCCAAGTGATATCCCGGGACAGGGCTCGGTACTTC. This translates into CASSQVISRDRARYF.